This T cell receptor beta chain was recorded in a study of cytomegalovirus exposure and HLA in healthy donors. Only one count was recorded for this clone. Antigen unknown. Trimming took 3 bases from V and 4 from J, leaving 13 bases between them. The CDR3 loop spans 15 amino acids. CDR1 and CDR2 from the germline V gene are MNHEY and SVGAGI. In the PCR, 60 Vbeta and 13 Jbeta primers were used. Profiling relied on immunoSEQ multiplex PCR, and the TCRdb table lists in-frame clones only, not all of them. The table shows 170,000 or so clones, with around 74% occurring only once. Study conclusions and caveats: The study flagged fewer than 200 TCR beta chains as cytomegalovirus-associated. The likely explanation for a cluster of highly shared sequence variants was sequencing artifact. Three CMV-associated chains proved CMV antigen-specific in vitro. There were some public TCRs occurring in many donors, but most TCR sequences were rare.

The chain links TRBV6-5 to TRBJ1-3; TRBD1 might be the D (5 bases). The receptor was isolated from a male donor in good health and CMV-seronegative. Sequenced material: PBMCs. Here the CDR3 reads CASSYGAGVGNTIYF. CDR3 sequence (DNA): TGTGCCAGCAGTTATGGGGCGGGGGTCGGAAACACCATATATTTT.